This T cell receptor beta chain came from a study of T cell responses to AZD1222 COVID-19 vaccine. Across the study: Second-dose intervals near 4 or 12 weeks were combined.

V lost 9 bases and J lost 5, with 14 bases in between. Germline V gene lookup returns CDR1 SGHAT and CDR2 FQNNGV. The CDR3 covers 13 residues. Here immunoSEQ multiplex PCR was the method, and the copy in TCRdb shows in-frame clones only, minus some. Among approximately 120,000 clones listed, roughly 90% were seen once. The TCR sequence derives from an adult in good health. Material: peripheral blood, obtained on day 0 of AZD1222 vaccination. This chain links TRBV11-2 with TRBJ1-5; D gene ambiguous. CDR3 sequence: CASDAHLDQPQHF. The CDR3 region has the DNA TGTGCCAGTGACGCGCATTTGGATCAGCCCCAGCATTTT.